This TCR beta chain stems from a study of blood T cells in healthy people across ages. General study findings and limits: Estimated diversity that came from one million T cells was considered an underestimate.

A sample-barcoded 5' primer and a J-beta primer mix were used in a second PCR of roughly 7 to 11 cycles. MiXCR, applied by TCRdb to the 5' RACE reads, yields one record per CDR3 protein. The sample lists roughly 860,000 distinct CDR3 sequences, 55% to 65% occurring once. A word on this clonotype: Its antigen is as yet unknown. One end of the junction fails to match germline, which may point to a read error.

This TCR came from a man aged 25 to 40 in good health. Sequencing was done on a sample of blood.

Here the CDR3 DNA reads TGCAGTGCTAGACTGGGGGGTGGGGGGATAGCCAAAAACATTCAGTACTTT. Protein product: CSARLGGGGIAKNIQYF. The chain links TRBV20-1 to TRBJ2-4; tentatively, D is TRBD2 (6 bases). CDR3 length: 17 residues. CDR1 is DFQATT and CDR2 is SNEGSKA in the germline V gene (reference sequence).